This is a list of T cell receptor beta chains from one sample in a study of blood T cell repertoires in COVID-19. Only in-frame clones appear in the TCRdb table, and some are missing; sequencing was by immunoSEQ multiplex PCR. The sample consists of approximately 36,000 clones, about 85% of them appearing once. The sequencing input was peripheral blood. Receptors originate from a man aged 60 to 69 with acute or convalescent COVID-19. Each CDR3 is given with its conserved first and last residue. Each record gives: V gene, CDR3 length, D gene, clone size, J gene, CDR3 protein, CDR3 DNA. A D gene is named only where the DNA matches it firmly. A clone size is listed for some rows: how often the clone was seen (once, few, many), or a class if it is expanded.

V gene: TRBV10-1
CDR3 length: 16
D gene: TRBD2
clone size: NA
J gene: TRBJ2-1
CDR3 protein: CASSEQVAGVVNEQFF
CDR3 DNA: TGCGCCAGCAGTGAGCAGGTAGCGGGAGTGGTAAATGAGCAGTTCTTC

V gene: TRBV2
CDR3 length: 14
D gene: TRBD1
clone size: once
J gene: TRBJ2-7
CDR3 protein: CASTGGQGAYEQYF
CDR3 DNA: TGTGCCAGCACAGGGGGACAGGGAGCCTACGAGCAGTACTTC

V gene: TRBV5-1
CDR3 length: 15
D gene: NA
clone size: NA
J gene: TRBJ2-2
CDR3 protein: CASSFWTENTGELFF
CDR3 DNA: TGCGCCAGCAGCTTTTGGACAGAGAACACCGGGGAGCTGTTTTTT

V gene: TRBV2
CDR3 length: 11
D gene: NA
clone size: NA
J gene: TRBJ1-2
CDR3 protein: CASSDGSYFPF
CDR3 DNA: TGTGCCAGCAGTGACGGGTCTTACTTCCCTTTC

V gene: TRBV5-1
CDR3 length: 13
D gene: TRBD1
clone size: NA
J gene: TRBJ1-2
CDR3 protein: CASSPDRADGYTF
CDR3 DNA: TGCGCCAGCAGCCCAGACAGGGCGGATGGCTACACCTTC

V gene: TRBV27
CDR3 length: 14
D gene: NA
clone size: few
J gene: TRBJ1-5
CDR3 protein: CASSPIGPGQPQHF
CDR3 DNA: TGTGCCAGCAGTCCAATTGGTCCGGGTCAGCCCCAGCATTTT

V gene: TRBV14
CDR3 length: 13
D gene: NA
clone size: NA
J gene: TRBJ1-1
CDR3 protein: CASSHDRHTEAFF
CDR3 DNA: TGTGCCAGCAGCCACGACAGACACACTGAAGCTTTCTTT

V gene: TRBV18
CDR3 length: 15
D gene: NA
clone size: NA
J gene: TRBJ1-2
CDR3 protein: CASSPEQETNYGYTF
CDR3 DNA: TGTGCCAGCTCACCAGAACAGGAGACTAACTATGGCTACACCTTC

V gene: TRBV3-1/TRBV3-2
CDR3 length: 11
D gene: NA
clone size: NA
J gene: TRBJ2-2
CDR3 protein: CASGRGRELFF
CDR3 DNA: TGTGCCAGCGGAAGGGGTCGGGAGCTGTTTTTT

V gene: TRBV14
CDR3 length: 15
D gene: NA
clone size: NA
J gene: TRBJ2-1
CDR3 protein: CASSQFLGSYNEQFF
CDR3 DNA: TGTGCCAGCAGCCAATTCCTAGGGAGCTACAATGAGCAGTTCTTC

V gene: TRBV19
CDR3 length: 15
D gene: TRBD2
clone size: NA
J gene: TRBJ2-3
CDR3 protein: CASSIGLAGSDTQYF
CDR3 DNA: TGTGCCAGTAGTATAGGACTAGCGGGTTCAGATACGCAGTATTTT

V gene: TRBV6-2/TRBV6-3
CDR3 length: 16
D gene: TRBD1
clone size: NA
J gene: TRBJ1-5
CDR3 protein: CASSPGTGWSNQPQHF
CDR3 DNA: TGTGCCAGCAGCCCCGGGACAGGGTGGAGCAATCAGCCCCAGCATTTT